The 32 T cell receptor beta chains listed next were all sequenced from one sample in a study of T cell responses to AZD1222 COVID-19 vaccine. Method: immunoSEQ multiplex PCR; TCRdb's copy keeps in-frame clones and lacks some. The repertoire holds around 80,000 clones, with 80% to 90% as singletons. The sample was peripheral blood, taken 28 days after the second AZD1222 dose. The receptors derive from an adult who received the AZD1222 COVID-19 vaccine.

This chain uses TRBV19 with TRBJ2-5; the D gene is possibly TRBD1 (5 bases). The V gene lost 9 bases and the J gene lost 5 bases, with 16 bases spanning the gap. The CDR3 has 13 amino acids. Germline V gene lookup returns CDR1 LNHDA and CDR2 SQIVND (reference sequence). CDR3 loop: CARLDSPSETQYF. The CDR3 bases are TGTGCCAGACTTGACAGCCCCTCGGAGACCCAGTACTTC.

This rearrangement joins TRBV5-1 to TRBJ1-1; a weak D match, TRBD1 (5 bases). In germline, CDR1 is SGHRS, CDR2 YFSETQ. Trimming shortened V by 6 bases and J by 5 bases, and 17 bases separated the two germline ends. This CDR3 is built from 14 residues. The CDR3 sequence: CASTMGGTGTEAFF. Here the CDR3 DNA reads TGCGCCAGCACGATGGGAGGGACGGGGACTGAAGCTTTCTTT.

The CDR3 reads CAWSATMTGLGYTF. CDR3 DNA: TGTGCCTGGAGTGCTACCATGACAGGGCTCGGCTACACCTTC. The chain uses TRBV30 and TRBJ1-2; 7 nucleotides match TRBD1. The CDR3 loop spans 14 amino acids. Unmatched junction bases numbered 10, after V lost 1 base and J lost 8 bases. Germline-derived CDR1 and CDR2 are GTSNPN and SVGIG (reference sequence).

CDR3 sequence (DNA): TGTGCCACCGCGATCCGGGGGCAGAGCTCTGGGGCCAACGTCCTGACTTTC. The encoded protein is CATAIRGQSSGANVLTF. This chain links TRBV10-3 with TRBJ2-6, with D perhaps matching TRBD1 or TRBD2 (6 bases each). Germline-derived CDR1 and CDR2 are ENHRY and SYGVKD. V shed 10 bases and J shed 0 bases, with 19 bases lying between them. The length of the CDR3 is 17 residues.

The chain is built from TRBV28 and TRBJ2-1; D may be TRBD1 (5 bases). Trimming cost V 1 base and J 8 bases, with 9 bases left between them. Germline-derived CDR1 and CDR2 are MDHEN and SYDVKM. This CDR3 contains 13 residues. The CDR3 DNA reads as TGTGCCAGCAGTTTATTTTGGGGCCATGAGCAGTTCTTC. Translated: CASSLFWGHEQFF.

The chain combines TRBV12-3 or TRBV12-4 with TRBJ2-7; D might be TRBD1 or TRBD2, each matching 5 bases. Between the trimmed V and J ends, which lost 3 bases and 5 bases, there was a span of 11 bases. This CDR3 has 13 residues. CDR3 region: CASSFLGTHEQYF. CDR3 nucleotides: TGTGCCAGCAGTTTCTTGGGGACCCACGAGCAGTACTTC.

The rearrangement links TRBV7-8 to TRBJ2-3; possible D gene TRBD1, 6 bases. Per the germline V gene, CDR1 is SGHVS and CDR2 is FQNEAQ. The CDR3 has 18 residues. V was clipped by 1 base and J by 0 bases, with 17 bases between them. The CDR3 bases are TGTGCCAGCAGCTTAGATGTGGGACAATTATTTAGCACAGATACGCAGTATTTT. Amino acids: CASSLDVGQLFSTDTQYF. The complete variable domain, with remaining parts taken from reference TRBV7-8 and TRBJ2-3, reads GAGVSQSPRYKVAKRGQDVALRCDPISGHVSLFWYQQALGQGPEFLTYFQNEAQLDKSGLPSDRFFAERPEGSVSTLKIQRTQQEDSAVYLCASSLDVGQLFSTDTQYFGPGTRLTVL.

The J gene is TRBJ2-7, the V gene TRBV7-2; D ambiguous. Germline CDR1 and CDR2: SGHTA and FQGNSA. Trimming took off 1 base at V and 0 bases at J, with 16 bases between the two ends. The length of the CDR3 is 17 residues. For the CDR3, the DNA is TGTGCCAGCAGCTTAGTTTCCACCGAGTCGTACTCCTACGAGCAGTACTTC. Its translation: CASSLVSTESYSYEQYF.

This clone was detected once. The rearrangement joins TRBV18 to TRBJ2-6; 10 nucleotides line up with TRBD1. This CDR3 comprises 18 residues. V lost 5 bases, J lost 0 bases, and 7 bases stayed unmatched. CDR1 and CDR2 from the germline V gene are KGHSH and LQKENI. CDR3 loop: CASSTGQGSSSGANVLTF. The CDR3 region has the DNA TGTGCCAGCTCAACGGGACAGGGGTCTAGCTCTGGGGCCAACGTCCTGACTTTC.

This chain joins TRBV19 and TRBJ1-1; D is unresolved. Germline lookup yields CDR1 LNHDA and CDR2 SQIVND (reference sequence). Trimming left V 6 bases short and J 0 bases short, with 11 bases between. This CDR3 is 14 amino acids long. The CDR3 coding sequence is TGTGCCAGTAGACTCGGACGGTTGAACACTGAAGCTTTCTTT. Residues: CASRLGRLNTEAFF.

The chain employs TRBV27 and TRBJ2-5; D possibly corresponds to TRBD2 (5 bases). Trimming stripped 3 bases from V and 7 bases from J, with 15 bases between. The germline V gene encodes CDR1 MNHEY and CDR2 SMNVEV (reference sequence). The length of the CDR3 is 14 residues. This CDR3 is CASSLALAFGTQYF. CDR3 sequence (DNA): TGTGCCAGCAGTTTGGCGCTAGCTTTTGGGACCCAGTACTTC.

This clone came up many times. For the CDR3, the DNA is TGTGCCAGCAGCCGCCCATCCGGGGCAGCGACTGCCTACGAGCAGTACTTC. Its translation: CASSRPSGAATAYEQYF. The rearrangement joins TRBV11-2 to TRBJ2-7; D tentatively reads TRBD1 or TRBD2 (5 bases each). V was cut by 5 bases and J by 2 bases, with 22 bases left in between. The CDR3 extends over 17 amino acids. Per the germline V gene, CDR1 is SGHAT and CDR2 is FQNNGV.

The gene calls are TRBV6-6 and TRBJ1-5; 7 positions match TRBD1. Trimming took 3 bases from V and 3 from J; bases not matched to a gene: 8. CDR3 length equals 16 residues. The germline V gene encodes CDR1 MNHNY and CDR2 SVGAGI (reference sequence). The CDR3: CASSYSTGAINQPQHF. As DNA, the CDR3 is TGTGCCAGCAGTTATAGTACAGGGGCTATCAATCAGCCCCAGCATTTT.

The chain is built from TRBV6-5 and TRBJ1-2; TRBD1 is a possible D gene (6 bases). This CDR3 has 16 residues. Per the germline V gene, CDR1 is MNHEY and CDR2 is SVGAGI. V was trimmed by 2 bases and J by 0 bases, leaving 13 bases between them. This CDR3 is CASSYRGQKTNYGYTF. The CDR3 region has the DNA TGTGCCAGCAGTTACCGCGGACAGAAAACTAACTATGGCTACACCTTC.

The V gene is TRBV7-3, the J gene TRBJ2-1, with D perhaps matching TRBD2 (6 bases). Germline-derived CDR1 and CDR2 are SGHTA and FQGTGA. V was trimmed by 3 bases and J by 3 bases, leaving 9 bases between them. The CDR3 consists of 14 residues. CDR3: CASSLVGGYNEQFF. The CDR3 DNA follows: TGTGCCAGCAGCTTGGTGGGGGGCTACAATGAGCAGTTCTTC.

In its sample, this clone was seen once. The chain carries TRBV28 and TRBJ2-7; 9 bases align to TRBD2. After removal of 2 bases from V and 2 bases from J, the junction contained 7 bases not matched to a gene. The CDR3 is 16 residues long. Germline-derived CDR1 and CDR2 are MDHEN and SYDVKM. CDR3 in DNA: TGTGCCAGCAGTTTAGGGCGCGGCGGGAGGGCCTACGAGCAGTACTTC. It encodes CASSLGRGGRAYEQYF.

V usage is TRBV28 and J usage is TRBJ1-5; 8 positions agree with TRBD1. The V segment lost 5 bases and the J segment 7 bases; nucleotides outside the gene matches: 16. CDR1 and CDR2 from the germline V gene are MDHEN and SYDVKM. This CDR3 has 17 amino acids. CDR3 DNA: TGTGCCAGCAGTCCCGCTAGGGGCAGGGGGCGAGGGCAGCCCCAGCATTTT. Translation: CASSPARGRGRGQPQHF.

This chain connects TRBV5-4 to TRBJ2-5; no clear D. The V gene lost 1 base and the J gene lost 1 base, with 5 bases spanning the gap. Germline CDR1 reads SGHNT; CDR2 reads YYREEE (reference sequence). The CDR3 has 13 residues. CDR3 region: CASSLPSQETQYF. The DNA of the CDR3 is TGTGCCAGCAGCTTGCCCTCCCAAGAGACCCAGTACTTC.

CDR3 sequence (DNA): TGCAGCGTTCATTCCTACAATGAGCAGTTCTTC. It specifies CSVHSYNEQFF. The rearrangement links TRBV29-1 to TRBJ2-1, with no clear D. The CDR3 contains 11 residues. Trimming took 5 bases from V and 1 from J, leaving 3 bases between them. Germline lookup yields CDR1 SQVTM and CDR2 ANQGSEA.

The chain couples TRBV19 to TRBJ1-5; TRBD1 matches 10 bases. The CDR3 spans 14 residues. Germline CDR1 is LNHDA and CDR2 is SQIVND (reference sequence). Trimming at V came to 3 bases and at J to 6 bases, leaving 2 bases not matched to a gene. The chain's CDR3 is CASSMGTGAQPQHF. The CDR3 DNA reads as TGTGCCAGTAGTATGGGGACAGGGGCTCAGCCCCAGCATTTT. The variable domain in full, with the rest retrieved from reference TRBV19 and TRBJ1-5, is DGGITQSPKYLFRKEGQNVTLSCEQNLNHDAMYWYRQDPGQGLRLIYYSQIVNDFQKGDIAEGYSVSREKKESFPLTVTSAQKNPTAFYLCASSMGTGAQPQHFGDGTRLSIL.

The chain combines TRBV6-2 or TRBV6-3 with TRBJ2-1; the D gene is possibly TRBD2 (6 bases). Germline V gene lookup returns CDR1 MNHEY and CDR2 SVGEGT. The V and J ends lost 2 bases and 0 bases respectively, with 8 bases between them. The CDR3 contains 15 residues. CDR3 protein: CASSYGRDSYNEQFF. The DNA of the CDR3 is TGTGCCAGCAGTTACGGGCGGGACTCCTACAATGAGCAGTTCTTC.

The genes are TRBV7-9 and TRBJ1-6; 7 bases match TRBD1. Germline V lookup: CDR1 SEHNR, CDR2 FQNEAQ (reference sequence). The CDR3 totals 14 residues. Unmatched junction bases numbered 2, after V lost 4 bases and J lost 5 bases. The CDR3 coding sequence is TGTGCCAGCAGCTCCGGGACAGATAATTCACCCCTCCACTTT. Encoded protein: CASSSGTDNSPLHF.

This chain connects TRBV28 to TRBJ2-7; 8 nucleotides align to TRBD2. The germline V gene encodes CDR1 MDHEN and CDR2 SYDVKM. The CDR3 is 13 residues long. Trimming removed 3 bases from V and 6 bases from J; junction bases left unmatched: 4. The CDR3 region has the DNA TGTGCCAGCAGTTTGGCGGGAGGAGGCGAGCAGTACTTC. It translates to CASSLAGGGEQYF.

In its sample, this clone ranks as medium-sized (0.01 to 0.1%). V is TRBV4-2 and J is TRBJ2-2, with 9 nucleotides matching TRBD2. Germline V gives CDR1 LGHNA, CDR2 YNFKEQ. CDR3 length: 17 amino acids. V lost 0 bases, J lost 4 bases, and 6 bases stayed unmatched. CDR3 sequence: CASSQEKRGALTGELFF. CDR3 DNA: TGTGCCAGCAGCCAAGAAAAGCGGGGGGCTCTCACCGGGGAGCTGTTTTTT.

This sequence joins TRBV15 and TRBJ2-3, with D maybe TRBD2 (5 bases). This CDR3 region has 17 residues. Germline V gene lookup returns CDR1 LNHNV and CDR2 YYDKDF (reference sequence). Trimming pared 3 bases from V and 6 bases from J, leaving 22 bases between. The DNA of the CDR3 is TGTGCCACCAGCAGGACGGGCTCAGGCAGAGGGATGGATACGCAGTATTTT. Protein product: CATSRTGSGRGMDTQYF.

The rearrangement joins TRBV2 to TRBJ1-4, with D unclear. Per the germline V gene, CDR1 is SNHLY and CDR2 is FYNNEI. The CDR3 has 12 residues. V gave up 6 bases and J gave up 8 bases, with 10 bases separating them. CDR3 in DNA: TGTGCCAGCAGCCCCGGCGGGGAAAAACTGTTTTTT. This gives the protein CASSPGGEKLFF.

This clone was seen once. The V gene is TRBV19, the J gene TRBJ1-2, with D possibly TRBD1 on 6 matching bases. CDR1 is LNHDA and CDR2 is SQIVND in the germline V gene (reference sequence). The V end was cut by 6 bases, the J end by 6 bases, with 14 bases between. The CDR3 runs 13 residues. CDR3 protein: CASRNTGFDGYTF. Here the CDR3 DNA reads TGTGCCAGTAGGAATACAGGGTTCGATGGCTACACCTTC.

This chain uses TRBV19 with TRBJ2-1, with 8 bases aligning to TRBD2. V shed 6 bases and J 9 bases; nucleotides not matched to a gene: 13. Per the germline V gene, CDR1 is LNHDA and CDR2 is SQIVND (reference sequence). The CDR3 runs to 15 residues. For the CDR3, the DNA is TGTGCCAGTAGAATGTCCAGCGGGAGCAACGGTGAGCAGTTCTTC. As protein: CASRMSSGSNGEQFF.

In nucleotides, the CDR3 is TGTGCCACCAGTGAGGCGGGTTACGAGCAGTACTTC. It specifies CATSEAGYEQYF. The V and J genes are TRBV24-1 and TRBJ2-7, with D perhaps TRBD2 (5 bases). Trimming removed 4 bases from V and 4 bases from J, with 7 bases in between. Germline V gene data show CDR1 as KGHDR and CDR2 as SFDVKD. This CDR3 region has 12 residues.

CDR3 amino acids: CASSHEPGQGGNTEAFF. The CDR3 bases are TGCGCCAGCAGCCACGAACCGGGACAGGGGGGGAACACTGAAGCTTTCTTT. The rearrangement joins TRBV4-1 to TRBJ1-1; TRBD1 aligns across 11 bases. Germline V gives CDR1 MGHRA, CDR2 YSYEKL. This CDR3 spans 17 amino acids. V was pared by 3 bases and J by 1 base, with 7 bases of the junction left unmatched.

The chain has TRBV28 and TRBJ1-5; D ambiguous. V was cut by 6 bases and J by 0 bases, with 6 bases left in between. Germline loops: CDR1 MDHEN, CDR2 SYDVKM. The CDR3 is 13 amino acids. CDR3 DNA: TGTGCCAGCAGATCGAATAGCAATCAGCCCCAGCATTTT. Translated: CASRSNSNQPQHF.

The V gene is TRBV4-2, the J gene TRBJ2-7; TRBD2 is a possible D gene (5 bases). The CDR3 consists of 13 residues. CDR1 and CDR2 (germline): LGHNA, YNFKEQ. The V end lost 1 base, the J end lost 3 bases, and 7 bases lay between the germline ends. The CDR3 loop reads CASSQGLYYEQYF. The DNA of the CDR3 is TGTGCCAGCAGCCAAGGACTATACTACGAGCAGTACTTC.